A single TCR beta chain is shown here with its context. Data came from immunoSEQ multiplex PCR; TCRdb stores just in-frame clones and leaves some out. The data hold 390,000 or so clones, with around 87% observed a single time. Germline V CDR1 and CDR2: SGHRS, YFSETQ. Unmatched junction bases numbered 3, after V lost 0 bases and J lost 0 bases. The CDR3 runs 16 residues. These data originate in a study of blood T cell repertoires in COVID-19. The study recruited people aged 18 to 89 years across approximately 23 US areas. The chain joins TRBV5-1 to TRBJ2-7; 10 bases are shared with TRBD1. The specimen was PBMCs or T cells enriched from blood (not recorded which). This TCR came from a woman between 45 and 65 years old who had recovered from COVID-19. The DNA of the CDR3 is TGCGCCAGCAGCTTGGCAGGACAGGGGGACTCCTACGAGCAGTACTTC. This codes for CASSLAGQGDSYEQYF.